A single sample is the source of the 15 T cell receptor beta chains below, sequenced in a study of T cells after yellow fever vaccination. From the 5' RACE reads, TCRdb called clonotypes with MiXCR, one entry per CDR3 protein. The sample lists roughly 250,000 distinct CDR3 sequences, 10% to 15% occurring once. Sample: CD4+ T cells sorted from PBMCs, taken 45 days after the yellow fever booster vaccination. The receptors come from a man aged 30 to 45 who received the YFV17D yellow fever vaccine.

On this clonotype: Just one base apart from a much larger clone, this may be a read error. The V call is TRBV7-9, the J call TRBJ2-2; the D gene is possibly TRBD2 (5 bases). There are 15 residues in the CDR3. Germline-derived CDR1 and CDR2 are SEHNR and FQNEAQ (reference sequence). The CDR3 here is CASSLESFDTGEPFF. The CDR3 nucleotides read TGTGCCAGCAGCTTAGAATCTTTTGACACCGGGGAGCCGTTTTTT.

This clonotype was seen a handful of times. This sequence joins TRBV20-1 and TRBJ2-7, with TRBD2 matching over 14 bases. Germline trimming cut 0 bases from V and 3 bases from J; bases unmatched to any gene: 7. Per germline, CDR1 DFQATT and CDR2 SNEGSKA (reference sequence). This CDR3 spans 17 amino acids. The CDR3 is CSARDRWGTSGSYEQYF. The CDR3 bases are TGCAGTGCTAGAGATCGATGGGGGACTAGCGGGAGCTACGAGCAGTACTTC.

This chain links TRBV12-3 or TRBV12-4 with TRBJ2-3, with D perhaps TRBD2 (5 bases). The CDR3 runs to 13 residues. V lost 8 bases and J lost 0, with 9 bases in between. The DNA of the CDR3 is TGTGCCAGCCAAACTAGTAGCACAGATACGCAGTATTTT. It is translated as CASQTSSTDTQYF.

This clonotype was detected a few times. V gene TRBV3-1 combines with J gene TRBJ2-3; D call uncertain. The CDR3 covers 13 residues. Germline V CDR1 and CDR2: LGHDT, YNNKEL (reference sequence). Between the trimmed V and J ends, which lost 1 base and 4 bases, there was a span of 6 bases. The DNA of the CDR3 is TGTGCCAGCAGCCAAGGGCCGTCAGATACGCAGTATTTT. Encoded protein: CASSQGPSDTQYF.

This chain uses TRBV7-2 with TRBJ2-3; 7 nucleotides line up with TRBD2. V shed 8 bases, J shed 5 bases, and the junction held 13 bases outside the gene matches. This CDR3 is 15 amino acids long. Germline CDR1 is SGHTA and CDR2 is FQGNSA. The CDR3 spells CASVPSGMEGDTQYF. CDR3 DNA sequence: TGTGCCAGCGTCCCTAGCGGCATGGAGGGAGATACGCAGTATTTT.

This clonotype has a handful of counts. In DNA form, the CDR3 reads TGTGCCAGCAGTTTAGCAGGGTGGCAGACCCAGTACTTC. Protein sequence: CASSLAGWQTQYF. The rearrangement links TRBV12-3 or TRBV12-4 to TRBJ2-5; no clear D gene. V lost 0 bases, J lost 6 bases, and 8 bases lay in between. The CDR3 consists of 13 residues.

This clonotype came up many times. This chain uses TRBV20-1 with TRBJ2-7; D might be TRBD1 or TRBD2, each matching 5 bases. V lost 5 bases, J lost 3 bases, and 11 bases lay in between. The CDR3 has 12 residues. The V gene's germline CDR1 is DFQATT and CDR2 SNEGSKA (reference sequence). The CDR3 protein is CSAPGTRYEQYF. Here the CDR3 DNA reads TGCAGTGCTCCCGGGACGCGCTACGAGCAGTACTTC.

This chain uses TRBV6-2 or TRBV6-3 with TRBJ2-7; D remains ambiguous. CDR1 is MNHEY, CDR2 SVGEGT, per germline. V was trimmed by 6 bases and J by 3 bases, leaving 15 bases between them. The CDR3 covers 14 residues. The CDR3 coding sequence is TGTGCCAGCAGCGCCCGAAACAGTGGCTACGAGCAGTACTTC. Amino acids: CASSARNSGYEQYF.

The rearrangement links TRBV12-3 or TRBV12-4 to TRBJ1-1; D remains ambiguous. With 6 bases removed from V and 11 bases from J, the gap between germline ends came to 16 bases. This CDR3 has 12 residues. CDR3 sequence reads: CASRAKLGGAFF. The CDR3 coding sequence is TGTGCCAGCAGAGCCAAGTTAGGAGGGGCTTTCTTT.

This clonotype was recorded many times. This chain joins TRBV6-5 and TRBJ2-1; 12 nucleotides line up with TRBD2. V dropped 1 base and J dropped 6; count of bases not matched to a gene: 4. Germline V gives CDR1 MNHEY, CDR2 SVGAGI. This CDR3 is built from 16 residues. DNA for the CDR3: TGTGCCAGCAGTTACTTAGGACTAGCGGGGTCCAATGAGCAGTTCTTC. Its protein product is CASSYLGLAGSNEQFF.

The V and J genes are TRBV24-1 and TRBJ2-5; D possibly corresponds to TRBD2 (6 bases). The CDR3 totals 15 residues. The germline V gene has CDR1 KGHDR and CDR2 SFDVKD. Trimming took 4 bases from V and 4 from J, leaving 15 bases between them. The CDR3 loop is CATSDINGGGETQYF. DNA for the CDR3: TGTGCCACCAGTGACATTAACGGGGGTGGAGAGACCCAGTACTTC.

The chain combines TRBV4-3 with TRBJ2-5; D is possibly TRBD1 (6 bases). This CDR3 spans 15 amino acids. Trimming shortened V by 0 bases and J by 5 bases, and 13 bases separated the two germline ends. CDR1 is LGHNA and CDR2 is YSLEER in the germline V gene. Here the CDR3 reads CASSQDKLRGETQYF. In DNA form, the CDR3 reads TGCGCCAGCAGCCAAGATAAACTTAGGGGGGAGACCCAGTACTTC.

The CDR3 region is CATRGTGGVEGYTF. The CDR3, as DNA: TGTGCCACCAGGGGGACAGGGGGCGTCGAAGGCTACACCTTC. The chain combines TRBV24-1 with TRBJ1-2; TRBD1 matches 12 bases. The CDR3 spans 14 residues. Losses at the gene ends were 7 bases for V and 8 bases for J; bases not matched to a gene: 7. Germline lookup yields CDR1 KGHDR and CDR2 SFDVKD.

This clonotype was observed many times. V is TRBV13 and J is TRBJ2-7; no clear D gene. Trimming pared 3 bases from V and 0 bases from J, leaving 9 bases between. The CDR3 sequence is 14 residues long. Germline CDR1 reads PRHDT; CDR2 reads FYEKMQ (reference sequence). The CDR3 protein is CASSFKPSSYEQYF. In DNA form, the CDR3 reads TGTGCCAGCAGCTTTAAGCCTTCCTCCTACGAGCAGTACTTC.

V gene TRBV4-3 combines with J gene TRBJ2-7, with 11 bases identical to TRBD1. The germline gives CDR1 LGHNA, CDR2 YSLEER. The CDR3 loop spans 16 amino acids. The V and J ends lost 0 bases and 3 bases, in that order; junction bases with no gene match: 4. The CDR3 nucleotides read TGCGCCAGCAGCCAAGATAGGACAGGGGGCATCTACGAGCAGTACTTC. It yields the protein CASSQDRTGGIYEQYF.